This entry lists 26 T cell receptor beta chains sequenced from one sample in a study of regulatory T cells in long-lasting Graves disease (dated by TCRdb to the early 2020s). The library was produced with multiplex PCR. Sequenced using an Illumina HiSeq 4000. TCR beta libraries were built with iRepertoire HTBI primers and Arm-PCR amplification of CDR3 regions. TCRdb cleaned the public reads at Q25 with fastp, built clones with MiXCR and kept in-frame beta chains. Each CDR3 protein gets just one entry, which takes the most common genes and DNA from the rows behind it. For this sample there are 320,000 or so distinct CDR3 sequences; about a sixth appear just once. The top ten clonotypes cover around 36% of the sample. What the time point label conveys for this sample: newly diagnosed GD, antithyroid drugs for less than 3 months. For both TCR sequencing and RNA sequencing, RNA was extracted from PBMCs using TRIzol.

Sequencing used peripheral blood mononuclear cells (PBMCs), obtained at new diagnosis, from a patient treated with antithyroid drugs. All receptors come from a female donor with Graves disease.

This clonotype was seen at least ten times. The rearrangement joins TRBV6-1 to TRBJ2-2; D call uncertain. Trimming stripped 4 bases from V and 4 bases from J, with 10 bases between. The CDR3 runs to 14 residues. Germline V CDR1 and CDR2: MNHNS, SASEGT. The CDR3 spells CASSGSLVTGELFF. For the CDR3, the DNA is TGTGCCAGCAGTGGCTCACTTGTCACCGGGGAGCTGTTTTTT.

This clonotype was counted ten times or more. The rearrangement links TRBV7-9 to TRBJ1-1, with D maybe TRBD1 (5 bases). The CDR3 runs 14 residues. The V gene lost 1 base and the J gene lost 5 bases, with 11 bases spanning the gap. Germline CDR1 is SEHNR and CDR2 is FQNEAQ (reference sequence). CDR3 residues: CASSLGGEFTEAFF. The CDR3 DNA reads TGTGCCAGCAGCTTAGGGGGCGAGTTTACTGAAGCTTTCTTT.

This clonotype came up many times. The V gene is TRBV19, the J gene TRBJ2-7, with D perhaps assigned TRBD1 or TRBD2 (5 bases each). Trimming shortened V by 3 bases and J by 4 bases, and 13 bases separated the two germline ends. The CDR3 runs 14 residues. CDR1 and CDR2 from the germline V gene are LNHDA and SQIVND (reference sequence). The CDR3 DNA sequence: TGTGCCAGTAGTATGTGGGGGATCCAGTACGAGCAGTACTTC. This translates into CASSMWGIQYEQYF.

This clonotype has at least ten counts. This chain links TRBV20-1 with TRBJ2-1; D is ambiguous. V was trimmed by 1 base and J by 4 bases, leaving 8 bases between them. This CDR3 contains 13 residues. Germline CDR1 is DFQATT and CDR2 is SNEGSKA (reference sequence). DNA for the CDR3: TGCAGTGCTAGAGCGCCGACATACAATGAGCAGTTCTTC. Its translation is CSARAPTYNEQFF.

In its sample, this clonotype was seen many times. The V call is TRBV27, the J call TRBJ2-1; tentative D call: TRBD1 (6 bases). This CDR3 spans 14 amino acids. CDR1 is MNHEY and CDR2 is SMNVEV in the germline V gene (reference sequence). With 4 bases removed from V and 6 bases from J, the gap between germline ends came to 13 bases. The CDR3 sequence is CASSYDRIVNEQFF. The CDR3 bases are TGTGCCAGCAGTTATGACAGGATCGTCAATGAGCAGTTCTTC.

This clonotype was recorded many times. This chain joins TRBV11-2 and TRBJ2-1, with TRBD1 matching over 7 bases. CDR3 length: 14 amino acids. Germline loops: CDR1 SGHAT, CDR2 FQNNGV. V was pared by 5 bases and J by 7 bases, with 8 bases of the junction left unmatched. CDR3 DNA: TGTGCCAGCAGCCCGGGACAGCCCTCAAATGAGCAGTTCTTC. This translates into CASSPGQPSNEQFF.

This clonotype has more than one count but fewer than ten. V usage is TRBV14 and J usage is TRBJ2-7, with D possibly TRBD2 on 5 matching bases. The V gene's germline CDR1 is SGHDN and CDR2 FVKESK. The CDR3 extends over 16 amino acids. Trimming shortened V by 3 bases and J by 1 base, and 16 bases separated the two germline ends. CDR3 residues: CASSHHLATYSYEQYF. CDR3 bases: TGTGCCAGCAGCCACCATCTAGCAACCTATTCCTACGAGCAGTACTTC.

Comment on this clonotype: A much larger clone is a single base away; this may be a read error. The gene calls are TRBV7-9 and TRBJ2-5; D is tentatively TRBD1 or TRBD2 (5 bases each). The germline gives CDR1 SEHNR, CDR2 FQNEAQ (reference sequence). The CDR3 sequence is 15 residues long. CDR3 sequence reads: CASSYRDPRSAAQHF. CDR3 sequence (DNA): TGTGCCAGCAGCTACCGGGACCCCCGCAGCGCGGCCCAGCACTTC.

Ten or more counts support this clonotype. The chain has TRBV7-8 and TRBJ1-1; 8 nucleotides agree with TRBD1. J gave up 6 bases and V 5 bases, and 8 bases lay outside the gene matches. There are 14 residues in the CDR3. The germline V gene has CDR1 SGHVS and CDR2 FQNEAQ. The chain's CDR3 is CASSVGQGNAEAFF. CDR3 DNA: TGTGCCAGCAGCGTAGGACAGGGTAACGCTGAAGCTTTCTTT. The whole variable domain, remainder taken from reference TRBV7-8 and TRBJ1-1, is GAGVSQSPRYKVAKRGQDVALRCDPISGHVSLFWYQQALGQGPEFLTYFQNEAQLDKSGLPSDRFFAERPEGSVSTLKIQRTQQEDSAVYLCASSVGQGNAEAFFGQGTRLTVV.

The gene calls are TRBV11-2 and TRBJ1-4; TRBD1 agrees at 8 bases. This CDR3 contains 14 residues. Trimming cost V 6 bases and J 8 bases; bases outside gene matches: 8. Germline loops: CDR1 SGHAT, CDR2 FQNNGV. The CDR3, as DNA: TGTGCCAGCAGTAACGGACAGGGTCGAGAAAAACTGTTTTTT. Encoded protein: CASSNGQGREKLFF.

This clonotype was counted a single time. A far larger clone is off by one base, so a read error is likely. The chain carries TRBV5-6 and TRBJ2-7; no firm D call. CDR3 length: 11 residues. Germline V CDR1 and CDR2: SGHDT, YYEEEE. Trimming stripped 3 bases from V and 3 bases from J, with 4 bases between. The CDR3 bases are TGTGCCAGCAGCTACTACTACGAGCAGTACTTC. Its protein product is CASSYYYEQYF.

At least ten counts were recorded for this clonotype. The genes are TRBV15 and TRBJ1-2; D gene uncertain. Germline V lookup: CDR1 LNHNV, CDR2 YYDKDF (reference sequence). V was cut by 0 bases and J by 4 bases, with 12 bases left in between. CDR3 length: 15 residues. The CDR3 DNA reads as TGTGCCACCAGCAGAGATTCGGGGTCGCTCTATGGCTACACCTTC. Amino acid sequence: CATSRDSGSLYGYTF.

This clonotype was seen many times. A much larger clone lies one base from this, so it may be a read error. The chain is built from TRBV7-8 and TRBJ1-5; D not resolved. CDR1 and CDR2 (germline): SGHVS, FQNEAQ. The CDR3 sequence is 12 residues long. The DNA for the CDR3 is TGTGCCAGCGGCTTAGCTGCGGACCCCCAGCATTTT. Its translation: CASGLAADPQHF.

The J gene is TRBJ1-1, the V gene TRBV9; no clear D gene. This CDR3 contains 15 residues. Per germline, CDR1 SGDLS and CDR2 YYNGEE. V lost 2 bases and J lost 5, with 16 bases in between. Here the CDR3 DNA reads TGTGCCAGCAGCGTCCGGGCGTCCCTGGGGACTGAAGCTTTCTTT. It specifies CASSVRASLGTEAFF.

The CDR3 sequence is CASSLVDFSYNEQFF. The CDR3 DNA sequence: TGTGCCAGCAGCTTAGTCGACTTCTCCTACAATGAGCAGTTCTTC. The rearrangement joins TRBV11-2 to TRBJ2-1; D is unclear. CDR3 length: 15 residues. V was clipped by 1 base and J by 0 bases, with 7 bases between them. Germline values: CDR1 SGHAT, CDR2 FQNNGV.

In its sample, this clonotype was seen a few times. Relative to the germline gene, one junction end is altered; a read error may explain this. V gene TRBV7-7 combines with J gene TRBJ2-5, with 8 nucleotides matching TRBD1. CDR3 length: 15 residues. Germline V CDR1 and CDR2: SSHAT, FNYEAQ (reference sequence). The CDR3 loop reads CASSLADRAGETQYF. Here the CDR3 DNA reads TGTGCTAGCAGCTTAGCGGACAGGGCTGGGGAGACCCAGTACTTC. The variable domain in full, completed from reference TRBV7-7 and TRBJ2-5, reads GAGVSQSPRYKVTKRGQDVTLRCDPISSHATLYWYQQALGQGPEFLTYFNYEAQPDKSGLPSDRFSAERPEGSISTLTIQRTEQRDSAMYRCASSLADRAGETQYFGPGTRLLVL.

This clonotype was detected many times. The gene calls are TRBV15 and TRBJ2-5; 7 bases line up with TRBD2. Looked up from germline, CDR1 is LNHNV and CDR2 is YYDKDF (reference sequence). The CDR3 contains 13 residues. V lost 5 bases to trimming and J lost 4 bases; unmatched junction nucleotides: 4. The CDR3 DNA reads as TGTGCCACCAGCGGGATAGCGGGAGAGACCCAGTACTTC. Translating gives CATSGIAGETQYF. Supplemented by reference TRBV15 and TRBJ2-5, the full variable domain reads DAMVIQNPRYQVTQFGKPVTLSCSQTLNHNVMYWYQQKSSQAPKLLFHYYDKDFNNEADTPDNFQSRRPNTSFCFLDIRSPGLGDTAMYLCATSGIAGETQYFGPGTRLLVL.

The sample holds many counts of this clonotype. The V and J genes are TRBV20-1 and TRBJ2-1; no firm D call. Germline-derived CDR1 and CDR2 are DFQATT and SNEGSKA (reference sequence). V lost 0 bases to trimming and J lost 0 bases, with 6 bases between them. The CDR3 loop spans 14 amino acids. The CDR3 region is CSAREFSSYNEQFF. In nucleotides, the CDR3 is TGCAGTGCTAGAGAATTTAGCTCCTACAATGAGCAGTTCTTC.

There are a few counts of this clonotype. The V and J genes are TRBV5-1 and TRBJ2-7, with TRBD1 matching over 8 bases. This CDR3 has 14 residues. V was pared by 0 bases and J by 6 bases, with 5 bases of the junction left unmatched. In germline, CDR1 is SGHRS, CDR2 YFSETQ. In nucleotides, the CDR3 is TGCGCCAGCAGCTTGGACCAGGGGGCAGGCGAGCAGTACTTC. It translates to CASSLDQGAGEQYF.

This clonotype was seen ten or more times. The CDR3 reads CASSPGTGEETQYF. CDR3 in DNA: TGTGCCAGCAGTCCAGGGACAGGGGAAGAGACCCAGTACTTC. V gene TRBV12-3 or TRBV12-4 combines with J gene TRBJ2-5; 10 bases fit TRBD1. CDR3 size: 14 residues. V lost 5 bases and J lost 3; bases outside the gene matches: 3.

This chain links TRBV5-1 with TRBJ2-7, with TRBD1 matching over 9 bases. V was clipped by 0 bases and J by 3 bases; unmatched bases: 4. The CDR3 extends over 15 amino acids. The germline V gene has CDR1 SGHRS and CDR2 YFSETQ. CDR3 residues: CASSLAGTGSYEQYF. CDR3 DNA: TGCGCCAGCAGCTTGGCCGGGACAGGGAGCTACGAGCAGTACTTC.

This clonotype occurred a few times. This chain connects TRBV5-1 to TRBJ2-7; tentative D call: TRBD1 (6 bases). The CDR3 runs to 13 residues. Trimming took 4 bases from V and 7 from J, leaving 15 bases between them. Germline CDR1 reads SGHRS; CDR2 reads YFSETQ. This CDR3 reads CASSRDNPGEQYF. The CDR3 nucleotides are TGCGCCAGCAGCAGGGACAACCCTGGGGAGCAGTACTTC.

This clonotype was seen repeatedly, ten times or more. This chain links TRBV10-2 with TRBJ1-2, with TRBD1 as a possible D gene (5 bases). CDR1 is WSHSY and CDR2 is SAAADI in the germline V gene. This CDR3 comprises 13 residues. The V and J ends lost 0 bases and 7 bases respectively, with 9 bases between them. CDR3 loop: CASSESSRVGYTF. CDR3 DNA sequence: TGCGCCAGCAGTGAGTCAAGCAGGGTTGGCTACACCTTC.

This clonotype was observed a few times. At one end, the junction sequence differs from germline, possibly due to a read error. This CDR3 reads CANSELYSSYEQYF. Written as DNA, the CDR3 is TGCGCCAACAGTGAATTATACAGCTCCTACGAGCAGTACTTC. The chain links TRBV10-2 to TRBJ2-7; D is unclear. Germline V gene data show CDR1 as WSHSY and CDR2 as SAAADI. This CDR3 comprises 14 residues.

This clonotype was recorded at least ten times. The rearrangement links TRBV18 to TRBJ2-7; D could derive from TRBD1 or TRBD2 (5 bases each). The CDR3 length is 15 residues. Looked up from germline, CDR1 is KGHSH and CDR2 is LQKENI. V lost 2 bases and J 5 bases, leaving 16 bases between the germline ends. Here the CDR3 reads CASSPEGTRSHEQYF. DNA of the CDR3: TGTGCCAGCTCACCAGAAGGGACGCGAAGCCACGAGCAGTACTTC.

CDR3 DNA sequence: TGCAGCGTTGGAGCTACGAACACCGGGGAGCTGTTTTTT. It yields the protein CSVGATNTGELFF. The chain couples TRBV29-1 to TRBJ2-2; the D is unclear. CDR3 size: 13 residues. The V and J ends lost 4 bases and 0 bases respectively, with 6 bases between them. CDR1 and CDR2 (germline): SQVTM, ANQGSEA.